This T cell receptor (beta chain) comes out of a study of blood T cell repertoires in COVID-19. Study overall: The United States, Italy and Spain were the sources of the acute and convalescent COVID-19 samples. Sources were T cells, B-cell-depleted T cells, or PBMCs; the material itself was cDNA or gDNA.

Clones were sequenced by immunoSEQ multiplex PCR, and TCRdb holds only the in-frame ones, with some missing. The sample contains over 450,000 clones, roughly nine tenths of which appear only once. Trimming took 5 bases from V and 6 from J, leaving 16 bases between them. This CDR3 is built from 14 residues. Germline V CDR1 and CDR2: SGHVS, FQNEAQ. This chain uses TRBV7-8 with TRBJ1-1, with D possibly being TRBD1 (5 bases). What was sequenced was peripheral blood. This sequence originates from a woman aged 50 to 65 with COVID-19, enrolled during active disease. CDR3 bases: TGTGCCAGCAGCCCTTACAGGTCGAGTCCTGAAGCTTTCTTT. Translated: CASSPYRSSPEAFF.